A single sample gave rise to the 3 T cell receptor beta chains below, sequenced in a study of blood T cell repertoires in COVID-19 (dated by TCRdb to about 2020). The method behind the library was the immunoSEQ multiplex PCR assay. TCRdb's version of the immuneACCESS table is confined to in-frame rearrangements and falls short of the full clone set. An unresolved V gene accounts for under half of the shortfall where checked; the remainder is of unknown origin. This sample holds approximately 260,000 clones; around 87% were observed only once. The top ten clones comprise about 2% of the sample. The sequenced material came from peripheral blood. These receptors were obtained from a woman aged 55-69 years with COVID-19, enrolled during active disease.

This chain connects TRBV27 to TRBJ1-5, with D perhaps matching TRBD1 (5 bases). The CDR3 is 14 amino acids. Trimming pared 8 bases from V and 2 bases from J, leaving 13 bases between. Germline V lookup: CDR1 MNHEY, CDR2 SMNVEV (reference sequence). The CDR3 DNA sequence: TGTGCCAGCCGTGACAGCTTTCGCAATCAGCCCCAGCATTTT. It encodes CASRDSFRNQPQHF.

This clone was counted a few times. The chain recombines TRBV27 with TRBJ1-6; maybe TRBD1 (5 bases). V shed 5 bases and J shed 16 bases, with 15 bases lying between them. The CDR3 extends over 12 amino acids. Germline values: CDR1 MNHEY, CDR2 SMNVEV (reference sequence). CDR3 DNA sequence: TGTGCCAGCAGTGCAGACAGTCGTGCTCTCCACTTT. Protein product: CASSADSRALHF.

Concerning this clone: At one end, the junction sequence differs from germline, possibly due to a read error. The chain links TRBV19 to TRBJ2-7, with D perhaps matching TRBD2 (6 bases). The germline V gene encodes CDR1 LNHDA and CDR2 SQIVND (reference sequence). This CDR3 comprises 13 residues. The CDR3 DNA sequence: TGTGCCAGTAGTCCCCGGGACTCCCACGAGCAGTACTTC. Amino acid sequence: CASSPRDSHEQYF. Using reference TRBV19 and TRBJ2-7 for the parts outside the CDR3, the full variable domain is DGGITQSPKYLFRKEGQNVTLSCEQNLNHDAMYWYRQDPGQGLRLIYYSQIVNDFQKGDIAEGYSVSREKKESFPLTVTSAQKNPTAFYLCASSPRDSHEQYFGPGTRLTVT.